This T cell receptor beta chain was observed in a study of blood T cells in healthy people across ages. Study-level background: Template-switching capture recovered about one barcoded beta molecule per two T cells.

This clonotype was observed a handful of times. V gave up 7 bases and J gave up 6 bases; unmatched junction bases: 9. The CDR3 is made up of 15 amino acids. Germline-derived CDR1 and CDR2 are MDHEN and SYDVKM. A sample-barcoded 5' primer and a J-beta primer mix were used in a second PCR of roughly 7 to 12 cycles. Every sample gave at least 3 million paired-end reads containing CDR3. A single record per CDR3 protein comes from TCRdb applying MiXCR to the 5' RACE reads. The top ten hold roughly 8.2% of the sample, which has around 1.7 million distinct CDR3 sequences, roughly 28% seen once. The sequence was collected from a woman aged 25 to 39 in good health. The gene calls are TRBV28 and TRBJ2-3; 11 bases are shared with TRBD2. The sequencing input was blood. CDR3 amino acids: CASTSSGGILDTQYF. The CDR3 nucleotides are TGTGCCAGCACCTCTAGCGGGGGGATTCTGGATACGCAGTATTTT.